This T cell receptor beta chain is from a study of cytomegalovirus exposure and HLA in healthy donors. This clone appeared a few times. The CDR3 covers 16 residues. Unmatched junction bases numbered 14, after V lost 3 bases and J lost 8 bases. CDR1 and CDR2 (germline): SGHNT, YYREEE (reference sequence). Vbeta (60) and Jbeta (13) primers were used in the PCR. The method was immunoSEQ multiplex PCR; TCRdb's version includes in-frame clones alone and lacks a portion of them. The data show roughly 40,000 clones, over 75% seen once. The V and J genes are TRBV5-4 and TRBJ2-1; 7 nucleotides match TRBD1. The source material was PBMCs. The clonotype originates from a man aged 45-65 years in good health and CMV-seronegative. The CDR3 is CASSSTGAGVRDEQFF. CDR3 nucleotide sequence: TGTGCCAGCAGCTCCACAGGGGCAGGGGTCAGGGATGAGCAGTTCTTC. Variable domain in full (rest from reference TRBV5-4 and TRBJ2-1): ETGVTQSPTHLIKTRGQQVTLRCSSQSGHNTVSWYQQALGQGPQFIFQYYREEENGRGNFPPRFSGLQFPNYSSELNVNALELDDSALYLCASSSTGAGVRDEQFFGPGTRLTVL.